These T cell receptor beta chains were read from a single sample in a study of cytomegalovirus exposure and HLA in healthy donors. TCRdb's copy holds only in-frame clones and misses some; the assay was immunoSEQ multiplex PCR. Of more than 80,000 clones in the sample, less than 70% were seen once. The sample consisted of PBMCs. These receptor sequences come from a man between 50 and 59 years old in good health and CMV-seronegative. The CDR3 runs from the conserved cysteine through the conserved F or W. D genes are given only for firm matches. Size is omitted from some rows. Given values are once, few, many or a class for expanded clones.

clone size	V gene	D gene	J gene	CDR3 DNA	CDR3 protein
-	TRBV9	-	TRBJ1-4	TGTGCCAGCAGCGTAGGACCGGAGACTAATGAAAAACTGTTTTTT	CASSVGPETNEKLFF
-	TRBV25-1	-	TRBJ2-2	TGTGCCAGCAGTGGCCTCGGCGGGGTGAACACCGGGGAGCTGTTTTTT	CASSGLGGVNTGELFF
-	TRBV4-2	-	TRBJ1-5	TGTGCCAGCAGCCATCCCCCGGGTGGAGAAAGACAGCCCCAGCATTTT	CASSHPPGGERQPQHF
-	TRBV6-6	TRBD1	TRBJ1-2	TGTGCCAGCAGCCCTAACAGGGGAACAAACTATGGCTACACCTTC	CASSPNRGTNYGYTF
few	TRBV11-2	-	TRBJ2-3	TGTGCCAGCAGCTTAGGACTCCTCCCAGATACGCAGTATTTT	CASSLGLLPDTQYF
-	TRBV11-3	TRBD1	TRBJ1-1	TGTGCCAGCAGCAAAGGGACAGGGGTGAACACTGAAGCTTTCTTT	CASSKGTGVNTEAFF
few	TRBV28	TRBD2	TRBJ2-3	TGTGCCAGCACCAATAGCGGGTATCGCACAGATACGCAGTATTTT	CASTNSGYRTDTQYF
few	TRBV29-1	-	TRBJ1-2	TGCAGCGTTTACAAGGGGATGAACTATGGCTACACCTTC	CSVYKGMNYGYTF
-	TRBV5-1	-	TRBJ1-6	TGCGCCAGCAGCTTGATTGGCCCCGATAATTCACCCCTCCACTTT	CASSLIGPDNSPLHF
-	TRBV4-1	TRBD2	TRBJ2-1	TGCGCCAGCGGCCGGGGACTAGCGAGCTCCTACAATGAGCAGTTCTTC	CASGRGLASSYNEQFF
-	TRBV14	TRBD2	TRBJ2-7	TGTGCCAGCAGCCAAGTTCAGGCGGGGGGGTCCTACGAGCAGTACTTC	CASSQVQAGGSYEQYF
few	TRBV14	TRBD1	TRBJ1-3	TGTGCCACCAAACAGGGGGCGGCTGGAAACACCATATATTTT	CATKQGAAGNTIYF
-	TRBV4-1	TRBD1	TRBJ2-4	TGCGCCAGCAGCCAGCCTCGACAGGGGGTAAGACTAGACATTCAGTACTTC	CASSQPRQGVRLDIQYF
few	TRBV15	TRBD1	TRBJ1-2	TGTGCCACCAGCAGGGAGAGGGTCAACAGGGGGCAAGGCTACACCTTC	CATSRERVNRGQGYTF
-	TRBV7-6	-	TRBJ2-3	TGTGCCAGCAGCAACCGAGGAGATACGCAGTATTTT	CASSNRGDTQYF
-	TRBV7-2	-	TRBJ2-3	TGTGCCAGCAGCTTAGTTTTGGTGGAGGCAGATACGCAGTATTTT	CASSLVLVEADTQYF
-	TRBV29-1	-	TRBJ1-6	TGCAGCGTTTCGACAGAAATTAGCGGTTCACCCCTCCACTTT	CSVSTEISGSPLHF
-	TRBV27	TRBD1	TRBJ2-5	TGTGCCAGCAGCCGGACAGGGGCCACGGGTCCAGAGACCCAGTACTTC	CASSRTGATGPETQYF
once	TRBV6-5	TRBD1	TRBJ1-4	TGTGCCAGCAGGGGGGACAGGGGGCAGGAAAAACTGTTTTTT	CASRGDRGQEKLFF
-	TRBV27	TRBD2	TRBJ2-3	TGTGCCAGCAGTTTATATGGTGAGAGCGGGGGTACAGATACGCAGTATTTT	CASSLYGESGGTDTQYF
-	TRBV4-2	-	TRBJ2-2	TGTGCCAGCAGCCTCAGTGGCGGGGAGCTGTTTTTT	CASSLSGGELFF
few	TRBV6-5	-	TRBJ2-3	TGTGCCAGCAGTTACGGGCAGATACTCACAGATACGCAGTATTTT	CASSYGQILTDTQYF
-	TRBV7-2	-	TRBJ1-5	TGTGCCAGCAGCGAGGGTCGGGACAATCAGCCCCAGCATTTT	CASSEGRDNQPQHF
-	TRBV5-6	TRBD1	TRBJ1-6	TGTGCCAGCAGCCCGCCTGGGGACAGGGATAATTCACCCCTCCACTTT	CASSPPGDRDNSPLHF
-	TRBV6-6	-	TRBJ2-7	TGTGCCAGCAGTTACCCTGACAGTGACTACGAGCAGTACTTC	CASSYPDSDYEQYF
-	TRBV10-3	-	TRBJ2-3	TGTGCCATCAGCGAACAGGGCACAGATACGCAGTATTTT	CAISEQGTDTQYF
-	TRBV30	TRBD1	TRBJ1-1	TGTGCCTGGATTATTAGGGGGCGGCGGGTGGCTTTCTTT	CAWIIRGRRVAFF
few	TRBV6-1	-	TRBJ1-2	TGTGCCAGCAGTGAAGCGGCAGGGGCTAACTATGGCTACACCTTC	CASSEAAGANYGYTF
once	TRBV6-4	-	TRBJ2-1	TGTGCCAGCAGTGATCAACAGGGCTCCTACAATGAGCAGTTCTTC	CASSDQQGSYNEQFF
-	TRBV5-4	TRBD1	TRBJ2-1	TGTGCCAGCAGCTGGTTTCCAGGGGGTGAGCAGTTCTTC	CASSWFPGGEQFF
-	TRBV4-1	TRBD2	TRBJ2-7	TGCGCCAGCAGCCAACTAGGACTAGCGGGGGGGCCCTCCAGCCTCGAGCAGTACTTC	CASSQLGLAGGPSSLEQYF
-	TRBV28	-	TRBJ1-2	TGTGCCAGCAGTGTCCAACAGGGTGGCTACACCTTC	CASSVQQGGYTF
-	TRBV5-4	-	TRBJ2-2	TGTGCCAGCAGCTTGGCCGGCGGGACCGGGGAGCTGTTTTTT	CASSLAGGTGELFF
-	TRBV9	TRBD1	TRBJ1-4	TGTGCCAGCAGCGAGGGACAGGGGCATGAAAAACTGTTTTTT	CASSEGQGHEKLFF
-	TRBV5-1	-	TRBJ2-3	TGCGCCAGCAGCTTGGTTCTGGGGGCCCTCGGAGATACGCAGTATTTT	CASSLVLGALGDTQYF
-	TRBV18	TRBD2	TRBJ2-5	TGTGCCAGCTCTCCGATACCGGGGGGCCAAGAGACCCAGTACTTC	CASSPIPGGQETQYF
few	TRBV5-1	TRBD2	TRBJ2-3	TGCGCCAGCAGCAGGTTAGCGGGGGGCTCAGATACGCAGTATTTT	CASSRLAGGSDTQYF
-	TRBV7-3	-	TRBJ2-2	TGTGCCAGCAGCTACGACAGTTACACCGGGGAGCTGTTTTTT	CASSYDSYTGELFF
-	TRBV11-2	TRBD2	TRBJ2-7	TGTGCCAGCAGTCGTACTAGCGGGGACTACTACGAGCAGTACTTC	CASSRTSGDYYEQYF
few	TRBV5-4	-	TRBJ2-7	TGTGCCAGCAGCTCGGAAAGGCGGGGCGAGCAGTACTTC	CASSSERRGEQYF
-	TRBV6-5	-	TRBJ1-4	TGTGCCAGCAGGCCTTCGGGGAGAACTGAAAAACTGTTTTTT	CASRPSGRTEKLFF